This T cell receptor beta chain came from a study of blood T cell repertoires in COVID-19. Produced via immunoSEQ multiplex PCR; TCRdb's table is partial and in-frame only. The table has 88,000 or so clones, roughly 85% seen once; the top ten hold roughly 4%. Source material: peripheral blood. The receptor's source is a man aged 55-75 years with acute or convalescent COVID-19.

CDR3: CASYTGNTEAFF. The DNA for the CDR3 is TGTGCCAGTTACACAGGGAACACTGAAGCTTTCTTT. This rearrangement joins TRBV11-2 to TRBJ1-1; TRBD1 might be the D (5 bases). The germline gives CDR1 SGHAT, CDR2 FQNNGV. CDR3 length equals 12 residues. The ends were cut back, 9 bases at V and 1 base at J, with 9 bases in the middle.